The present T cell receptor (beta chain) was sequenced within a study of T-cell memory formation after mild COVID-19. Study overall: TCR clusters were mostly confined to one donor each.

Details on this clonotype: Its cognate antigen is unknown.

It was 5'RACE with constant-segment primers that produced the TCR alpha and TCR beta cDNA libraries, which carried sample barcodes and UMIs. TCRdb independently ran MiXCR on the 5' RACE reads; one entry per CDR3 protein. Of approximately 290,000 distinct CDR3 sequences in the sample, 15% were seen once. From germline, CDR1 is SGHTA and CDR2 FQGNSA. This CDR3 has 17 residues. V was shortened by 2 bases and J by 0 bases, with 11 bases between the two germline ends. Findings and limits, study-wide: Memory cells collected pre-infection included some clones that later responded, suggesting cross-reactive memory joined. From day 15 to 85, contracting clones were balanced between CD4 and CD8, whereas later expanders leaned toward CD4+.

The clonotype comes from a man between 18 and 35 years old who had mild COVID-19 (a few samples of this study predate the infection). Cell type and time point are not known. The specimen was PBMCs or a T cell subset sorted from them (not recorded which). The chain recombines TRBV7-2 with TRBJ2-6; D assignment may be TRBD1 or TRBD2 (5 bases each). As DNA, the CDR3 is TGTGCCAGCAGCTTACCGGGACGGCTCTCTGGGGCCAACGTCCTGACTTTC. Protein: CASSLPGRLSGANVLTF.